This TCR beta chain was captured in a study of blood T cell repertoires in COVID-19. Whole-study context: The origin of the acute and convalescent COVID-19 samples was the United States, Italy and Spain. PBMCs, B-cell-depleted T cells, or T cells were the source of the cDNA or gDNA that made up the material.

Per the authors' pipeline: Scientists estimated how many nucleated cells there were by amplifying reference gene primers. Generated by immunoSEQ multiplex PCR, the TCRdb table keeps only in-frame clones and is missing some. The V and J calls and the clone size are those of that table, but D and trimming were determined from the DNA. The data contain about 80,000 clones, roughly four fifths of them singletons. Sequencing was performed on peripheral blood. This TCR was sampled from a human donor in a cohort sampled during active COVID-19.

This CDR3 is CASSPTGLAGGYEQYF. The CDR3 nucleotides read TGTGCCAGCAGTCCCACCGGACTAGCGGGGGGGTACGAGCAGTACTTC. J is TRBJ2-7 and V is TRBV28; 15 bases line up with TRBD2. The CDR3 runs to 16 residues. The V and J ends lost 5 bases and 4 bases, in that order; junction bases with no gene match: 6. Germline lookup yields CDR1 MDHEN and CDR2 SYDVKM.